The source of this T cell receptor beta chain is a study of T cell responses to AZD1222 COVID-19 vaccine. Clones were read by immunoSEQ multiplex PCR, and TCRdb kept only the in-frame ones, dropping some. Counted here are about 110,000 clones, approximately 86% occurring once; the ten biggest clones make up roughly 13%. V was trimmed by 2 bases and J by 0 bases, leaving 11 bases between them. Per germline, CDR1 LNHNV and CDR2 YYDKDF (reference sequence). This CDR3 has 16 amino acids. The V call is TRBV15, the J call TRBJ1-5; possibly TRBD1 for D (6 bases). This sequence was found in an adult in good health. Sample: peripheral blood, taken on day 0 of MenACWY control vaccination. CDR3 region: CATSRKRGDSNQPQHF. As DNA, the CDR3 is TGTGCCACCAGCAGAAAAAGGGGGGATAGCAATCAGCCCCAGCATTTT.